Listed below are T cell receptor beta chains from one sample, sequenced in a study of PD-L1 blockade in urothelial cancer. Some clones are missing from TCRdb's copy, which holds only in-frame ones; the method was immunoSEQ multiplex PCR. The top ten hold more than 2% of the sample, which has 70,000 to 100,000 clones, about four fifths seen once. The source material was PBMCs, sampled around atezolizumab (anti-PD-L1) treatment. The source of these receptors is a man aged 55 to 70 with urothelial cancer. Both conserved end residues are trimmed from each CDR3. Each record gives: J gene, D gene, V gene, clone size, CDR3 protein. A D gene is named only where the DNA matches it firmly. For some rows the clone size is stated as once, few or many, or as a class when expanded; others skip it.

J gene: TRBJ1-2; D gene: TRBD1; V gene: TRBV6-1; clone size: NA; CDR3 protein: ASRPTGGLGYT
J gene: TRBJ2-7; D gene: TRBD1; V gene: TRBV5-1; clone size: once; CDR3 protein: ASSPPRDSSYEQY
J gene: TRBJ1-1; D gene: NA; V gene: TRBV6-6; clone size: NA; CDR3 protein: ASSYAGVEAF
J gene: TRBJ2-3; D gene: NA; V gene: TRBV27; clone size: NA; CDR3 protein: ASSRGSTDTQY
J gene: TRBJ1-1; D gene: NA; V gene: TRBV7-2; clone size: NA; CDR3 protein: ASSLSSFMNTEAF
J gene: TRBJ2-5; D gene: TRBD2; V gene: TRBV19; clone size: NA; CDR3 protein: ASSTREGKTQY
J gene: TRBJ1-2; D gene: TRBD1; V gene: TRBV4-1; clone size: once; CDR3 protein: ASSQDRRRGGDLYGYT
J gene: TRBJ1-1; D gene: TRBD1; V gene: TRBV19; clone size: NA; CDR3 protein: ASSMGQTNTEAF
J gene: TRBJ1-2; D gene: NA; V gene: TRBV18; clone size: NA; CDR3 protein: ASSPQEVTLNYGYT
J gene: TRBJ2-1; D gene: NA; V gene: TRBV7-3; clone size: NA; CDR3 protein: ASSLTDNNEQF
J gene: TRBJ1-3; D gene: TRBD1; V gene: TRBV6-1; clone size: NA; CDR3 protein: ASSRGQGTGNTIY
J gene: TRBJ2-2; D gene: TRBD2; V gene: TRBV7-3; clone size: NA; CDR3 protein: ASSLTGGSGANTGELF
J gene: TRBJ2-5; D gene: TRBD1; V gene: TRBV5-4; clone size: NA; CDR3 protein: ASSLAGTGKETQY
J gene: TRBJ2-3; D gene: TRBD1; V gene: TRBV6-5; clone size: NA; CDR3 protein: ASSYGDRGDTQY
J gene: TRBJ1-5; D gene: NA; V gene: TRBV19; clone size: NA; CDR3 protein: ASSIRRDSNQPQH
J gene: TRBJ2-3; D gene: NA; V gene: TRBV6-1; clone size: once; CDR3 protein: ASSKVAADTQY
J gene: TRBJ2-7; D gene: TRBD1; V gene: TRBV7-2; clone size: NA; CDR3 protein: ASSSSDRNEQY
J gene: TRBJ2-3; D gene: TRBD2; V gene: TRBV18; clone size: NA; CDR3 protein: ASSRTSGSTDTQY
J gene: TRBJ2-1; D gene: TRBD2; V gene: TRBV7-8; clone size: NA; CDR3 protein: ASSLEDPGLAGYNEQF
J gene: TRBJ2-1; D gene: NA; V gene: TRBV11-2; clone size: NA; CDR3 protein: ASSLAGNEQF
J gene: TRBJ2-2; D gene: TRBD2; V gene: TRBV7-9; clone size: NA; CDR3 protein: ASSSLLTGTSGVAGELF
J gene: TRBJ1-6; D gene: TRBD1; V gene: TRBV5-1; clone size: few; CDR3 protein: ASSLTGTGDSPLH
J gene: TRBJ1-1; D gene: TRBD1; V gene: TRBV19; clone size: NA; CDR3 protein: ASSNRDSNTEAF
J gene: TRBJ2-3; D gene: NA; V gene: TRBV2; clone size: once; CDR3 protein: ASKPAGRAPDTQY
J gene: TRBJ2-7; D gene: TRBD1; V gene: TRBV18; clone size: NA; CDR3 protein: ASSPIQGASYEQY
J gene: TRBJ1-5; D gene: NA; V gene: TRBV19; clone size: NA; CDR3 protein: ASVGGGNQPQH
J gene: TRBJ1-4; D gene: TRBD1; V gene: TRBV28; clone size: NA; CDR3 protein: ASRKQGQGLATNEKLF
J gene: TRBJ1-1; D gene: TRBD1; V gene: TRBV7-9; clone size: NA; CDR3 protein: ASSLGTGNTEAF
J gene: TRBJ2-7; D gene: NA; V gene: TRBV6-5; clone size: NA; CDR3 protein: ASSGDRRLAF
J gene: TRBJ1-1; D gene: NA; V gene: TRBV6-5; clone size: NA; CDR3 protein: ASRRGVEAF
J gene: TRBJ1-4; D gene: NA; V gene: TRBV4-1; clone size: NA; CDR3 protein: ASSQEAGQKLF
J gene: TRBJ2-7; D gene: TRBD1; V gene: TRBV11-2; clone size: NA; CDR3 protein: ASSFPGQGGYEQY
J gene: TRBJ2-7; D gene: NA; V gene: TRBV2; clone size: NA; CDR3 protein: ASSEVLLPSRYEQY
J gene: TRBJ1-3; D gene: NA; V gene: TRBV21-1; clone size: NA; CDR3 protein: ASSKQGRASLSALSCGNTIY
J gene: TRBJ1-2; D gene: NA; V gene: TRBV27; clone size: NA; CDR3 protein: ASGTGSGNYGYT
J gene: TRBJ2-5; D gene: TRBD2; V gene: TRBV6-1; clone size: NA; CDR3 protein: ASSEVVRGTSGETQY
J gene: TRBJ1-1; D gene: NA; V gene: TRBV4-3; clone size: NA; CDR3 protein: ASSQDTGLSEAF
J gene: TRBJ2-2; D gene: NA; V gene: TRBV4-1; clone size: NA; CDR3 protein: ASSQDAVNTGELF
J gene: TRBJ2-5; D gene: NA; V gene: TRBV25-1; clone size: NA; CDR3 protein: ASRGQAQGETQY
J gene: TRBJ2-1; D gene: NA; V gene: TRBV5-6; clone size: NA; CDR3 protein: ASSFQQGFEQF
J gene: TRBJ2-7; D gene: NA; V gene: TRBV27; clone size: NA; CDR3 protein: ASRTRDLLAYEQY
J gene: TRBJ1-1; D gene: NA; V gene: TRBV6-1; clone size: NA; CDR3 protein: ASSEPGNTEAF
J gene: TRBJ1-6; D gene: TRBD1; V gene: TRBV5-4; clone size: NA; CDR3 protein: ASSSGTGELSPLH
J gene: TRBJ1-6; D gene: NA; V gene: TRBV9; clone size: NA; CDR3 protein: ASSVPYSYNSPLH
J gene: TRBJ2-5; D gene: NA; V gene: TRBV7-2; clone size: NA; CDR3 protein: ASSPTGPGETQY
J gene: TRBJ1-4; D gene: TRBD1; V gene: TRBV6-5; clone size: once; CDR3 protein: ASSYSTGVDEKLF
J gene: TRBJ2-2; D gene: NA; V gene: TRBV5-4; clone size: NA; CDR3 protein: ASSVGGRPGRTGELF
J gene: TRBJ1-4; D gene: TRBD1; V gene: TRBV2; clone size: NA; CDR3 protein: ASSGDRAYEKLF
J gene: TRBJ1-1; D gene: TRBD1; V gene: TRBV11-3; clone size: once; CDR3 protein: ASSLTPGQGNTEAF
J gene: TRBJ1-2; D gene: TRBD1; V gene: TRBV5-4; clone size: NA; CDR3 protein: ASSAGQGGSGYT
J gene: TRBJ2-3; D gene: NA; V gene: TRBV19; clone size: once; CDR3 protein: ASSVQGGPSTDTQY
J gene: TRBJ2-7; D gene: NA; V gene: TRBV18; clone size: NA; CDR3 protein: ASSPGSTYEQY
J gene: TRBJ2-7; D gene: NA; V gene: TRBV5-6; clone size: NA; CDR3 protein: ASSPEQPGREQY
J gene: TRBJ1-1; D gene: NA; V gene: TRBV29-1; clone size: NA; CDR3 protein: SVSGTQGEAF
J gene: TRBJ2-2; D gene: NA; V gene: TRBV7-7; clone size: NA; CDR3 protein: ASSRSGFANTGELF
J gene: TRBJ1-1; D gene: NA; V gene: TRBV6-1; clone size: NA; CDR3 protein: ASSGGFGGATEAF
J gene: TRBJ2-7; D gene: NA; V gene: TRBV21-1; clone size: few; CDR3 protein: ASSPEGQGAYEQY
J gene: TRBJ2-3; D gene: TRBD2; V gene: TRBV27; clone size: NA; CDR3 protein: ASRLAGGRADTQY
J gene: TRBJ1-1; D gene: NA; V gene: TRBV5-1; clone size: NA; CDR3 protein: ASSPRQNLGTEAF